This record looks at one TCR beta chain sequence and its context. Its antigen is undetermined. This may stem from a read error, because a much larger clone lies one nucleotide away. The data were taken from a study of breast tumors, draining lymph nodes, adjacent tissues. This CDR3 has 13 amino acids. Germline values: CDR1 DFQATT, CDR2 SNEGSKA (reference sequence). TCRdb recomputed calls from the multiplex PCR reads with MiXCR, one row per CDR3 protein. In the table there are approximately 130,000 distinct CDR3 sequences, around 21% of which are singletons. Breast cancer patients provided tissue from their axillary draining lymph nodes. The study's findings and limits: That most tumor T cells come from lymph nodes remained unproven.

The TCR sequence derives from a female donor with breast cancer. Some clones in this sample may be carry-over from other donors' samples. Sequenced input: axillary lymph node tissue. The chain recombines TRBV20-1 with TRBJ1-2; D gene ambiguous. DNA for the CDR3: TGCAGTGCTAGAGACTCAGACCTCTATGACTACACCTTC. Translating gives CSARDSDLYDYTF.